Listed below are T cell receptor beta chains from one sample, sequenced in a study of human T cells and chemical hapten exposure. From the RACE reads, TCRdb called clonotypes with MiXCR, one entry per CDR3 protein. Of about 84,000 distinct CDR3 sequences detected, 9.5% to 14% appear once; the ten largest clones hold 3.7%. The sequencing used whole blood, collected in connection with sensitization to the hapten diphenylcyclopropenone (DPC). The receptor set was obtained from a woman in her forties or fifties with alopecia areata. Some clones in this sample may be carry-over from other donors' samples. The CDR3 runs from the conserved cysteine through the conserved F or W. A D gene is named only where the DNA matches it firmly. Rows may omit the clone size; those that give it use once, few, many or a size class.

D	J	V	size	DNA	CDR3
TRBD1	TRBJ1-2	TRBV29-1	-	TGCAGCGTTGGGGACAGGAACAAATATGGCTACACCTTC	CSVGDRNKYGYTF
-	TRBJ2-5	TRBV19	-	TGTGCCAGTACCTCCCTGACGCATTTTAGAGAGACCCAGTACTTC	CASTSLTHFRETQYF
-	TRBJ1-2	TRBV20-1	many	TGCAGTGCCCGCCGCTTTGAGGGGCCCTATGGCTACACCTTC	CSARRFEGPYGYTF
TRBD1	TRBJ1-4	TRBV10-3	-	TGTGCCATCAGTGACCCATTACAGGGGGGTCTTAATGAAAAACTGTTTTTT	CAISDPLQGGLNEKLFF
-	TRBJ2-2	TRBV11-2	many	TGTGCCAGCAGCTTAGGACTGATAAACACCGGGGAGCTGTTTTTT	CASSLGLINTGELFF
-	TRBJ2-3	TRBV28	many	TGTGCCAGCAGTTTGTTACAGAGGGCGGATACGCAGTATTTT	CASSLLQRADTQYF
-	TRBJ2-2	TRBV7-9	few	TGTGCCAGCAGCCGGGGAGGGGGCGTGCCCCGTAAGACCGGGGAGCTGTTTTTT	CASSRGGGVPRKTGELFF
-	TRBJ1-2	TRBV6-2/TRBV6-3	many	TGTGCCAGCAACATACCGGGGCTCCCCCGGGATGGCTACACCTTC	CASNIPGLPRDGYTF
TRBD2	TRBJ2-5	TRBV19	many	TGTGCCAGTAGTAGAGCCCTAGCGGGCGTTCAAGAGACCCAGTACTTC	CASSRALAGVQETQYF
-	TRBJ1-5	TRBV29-1	-	TGCAGCGTTGAATCAGATTGGGGAACGCCCCAGCATTTT	CSVESDWGTPQHF
-	TRBJ1-5	TRBV20-1	many	TGCAGTGCCGCCGAAGGAGCGAATCAGCCCCAGCATTTT	CSAAEGANQPQHF
TRBD1	TRBJ2-7	TRBV6-5	many	TGTGCCAGCAGACCAAACAGGGGGAACTACGAGCAGTACTTC	CASRPNRGNYEQYF
-	TRBJ1-2	TRBV29-1	few	TGCAGCGCCAGGAGTGACCCACCCAGCTATGGCTACACCTTC	CSARSDPPSYGYTF
TRBD1	TRBJ1-2	TRBV12-3/TRBV12-4	-	TGTGCCAGTCGGACAGGCACATCCTATGGCTACACCTTC	CASRTGTSYGYTF
-	TRBJ1-2	TRBV6-6	-	TGTGCCAGCAGTTACGGGGGCGAGATTGGACGGAGGGTTGGCTATGACTACACCTTC	CASSYGGEIGRRVGYDYTF
-	TRBJ1-2	TRBV20-1	few	TGCAGTGCTAGAGAGGACGGACCCTATGGCTACACCTTC	CSAREDGPYGYTF
-	TRBJ2-2	TRBV5-6	few	TGTGCCAGCAGCTTGAGGCGGACCGGGGAGCTGTTTTTT	CASSLRRTGELFF
-	TRBJ2-1	TRBV5-1	many	TGCGCCAGCAGCCCACCTAGAGAGGGTTACAATGAGCAGTTCTTC	CASSPPREGYNEQFF
-	TRBJ1-2	TRBV4-1	many	TGCGCCAGCAGCCAAGGGGGACCCCATGGCTACACCTTC	CASSQGGPHGYTF
TRBD2	TRBJ2-3	TRBV18	few	TGTGCCAGCTCACCAATCCGGGACGTAGGACTAGCGGGACCAGATACGCAGTATTTT	CASSPIRDVGLAGPDTQYF